The clone carrying this TCR beta chain was found many times. A read error may produce the germline difference seen at one junction end. This CDR3 contains 17 residues. Germline V gene lookup returns CDR1 SQVTM and CDR2 ANQGSEA. Via MiXCR, TCRdb re-called the 5' RACE reads, giving one row per CDR3 protein. The table has 640,000 or so distinct CDR3 sequences, roughly 6% seen once. These data are taken from a study of identical twins. The sequencing input was naive T cells sorted from blood. The source is a man in his late teens or twenties in good health. The chain joins TRBV29-1 to TRBJ2-1, with 10 bases aligning to TRBD1. The CDR3 protein is CSVEGRQGASSYNEQFF. The CDR3 DNA reads as TGCAGCGTCGAAGGCCGACAGGGGGCCAGCTCCTACAATGAGCAGTTCTTC.